This entry is about one TCR beta chain. What it recognizes is unknown. The data derive from a study of T cell responses to AZD1222 COVID-19 vaccine. Broader study findings: Close to half of all spike-specific TCRs reportedly target regions of the variants that are unmutated.

Germline lookup yields CDR1 DFQATT and CDR2 SNEGSKA (reference sequence). This CDR3 is 16 amino acids long. Trimming removed 3 bases from V and 0 bases from J, with 17 bases in between. Some clones are missing from TCRdb's copy, which holds only in-frame ones; the method was immunoSEQ multiplex PCR. Among approximately 150,000 clones listed, about 89% were seen once. V gene TRBV20-1 combines with J gene TRBJ1-1; a weak D match, TRBD1 (5 bases). The sequence was obtained from an adult in good health. The specimen was peripheral blood, collected on day 0 of AZD1222 vaccination. The CDR3 DNA reads as TGCAGTGCTAGTGGCGGGGGGATGGGCATGAACACTGAAGCTTTCTTT. Residues: CSASGGGMGMNTEAFF.